The next 26 T cell receptor beta chains were all read from a single sample in a study of shared clonotypes between healthy human individuals. The repertoire was sequenced with immunoSEQ multiplex PCR; TCRdb's copy has only in-frame clones and lacks some. The sample consists of under 2.5 million clones, roughly 90% of them appearing once. Sample: naive CD4+ T cells from PBMCs. Subset meaning: CD45RA+ positively selected. All receptors derive from a man younger than 30 in good health. Some clones in this sample may be carry-over from other donors' samples.

This chain uses TRBV2 with TRBJ1-2; D gene ambiguous. The CDR3 length is 12 residues. V was clipped by 4 bases and J by 8 bases, with 11 bases between them. Germline CDR1 and CDR2: SNHLY and FYNNEI. CDR3 protein: CASSGGAGGYTF. CDR3 nucleotide sequence: TGTGCCAGCAGTGGGGGAGCTGGGGGCTACACCTTC.

V and J are TRBV7-8 and TRBJ2-5; no reliable D call. Germline CDR1 and CDR2: SGHVS and FQNEAQ. V lost 3 bases to trimming and J lost 7 bases, with 18 bases between them. The CDR3 sequence is 15 residues long. DNA of the CDR3: TGTGCCAGCAGCTTCGGCAGTCGGAACGTGCTGACCCAGTACTTC. This gives the protein CASSFGSRNVLTQYF. Complete variable domain (other parts from reference TRBV7-8 and TRBJ2-5): GAGVSQSPRYKVAKRGQDVALRCDPISGHVSLFWYQQALGQGPEFLTYFQNEAQLDKSGLPSDRFFAERPEGSVSTLKIQRTQQEDSAVYLCASSFGSRNVLTQYFGPGTRLLVL.

The chain links TRBV28 to TRBJ2-1; D perhaps matches TRBD2 (6 bases). Trimming left V 7 bases short and J 6 bases short, with 22 bases between. Germline CDR1 reads MDHEN; CDR2 reads SYDVKM. The CDR3 length is 16 residues. The CDR3 bases are TGTGCCAGCACCCCGGGAGTTAGCGACCGCATCAATGAGCAGTTCTTC. Its translation: CASTPGVSDRINEQFF.

The chain joins TRBV29-1 to TRBJ1-6; a possible D gene is TRBD1 (5 bases). Germline V gene lookup returns CDR1 SQVTM and CDR2 ANQGSEA. The CDR3 runs to 15 residues. Trimming pared 5 bases from V and 2 bases from J, leaving 13 bases between. For the CDR3, the DNA is TGCAGCGTTCGGTCGGGGGTTGCCTATAATTCACCCCTCCACTTT. Its translation is CSVRSGVAYNSPLHF.

This clone showed up just a few times. The rearrangement joins TRBV29-1 to TRBJ1-1; D is undetermined. With 5 bases removed from V and 5 bases from J, the gap between germline ends came to 6 bases. Germline CDR1 reads SQVTM; CDR2 reads ANQGSEA. CDR3 length: 10 amino acids. In DNA form, the CDR3 reads TGCAGCGTTACAAGAACTGAAGCTTTCTTT. Translating it yields CSVTRTEAFF.

V gene TRBV18 combines with J gene TRBJ1-2; D is unresolved. Germline V gene sequence: CDR1 KGHSH, CDR2 LQKENI. CDR3 length: 16 residues. The germline V and J ends were trimmed by 3 bases and 0 bases, with 14 bases remaining between them. CDR3 region: CASSPTSGRTNYGYTF. For the CDR3, the DNA is TGTGCCAGCTCACCGACTTCGGGGAGGACTAACTATGGCTACACCTTC.

Turning to this clone: At the DNA level, this CDR3 is encoded by other sequences in the same sample as well. This chain connects TRBV28 to TRBJ2-7; 7 bases are shared with TRBD1. With V trimmed by 4 bases and J by 3 bases, 3 bases remained unmatched. Germline values: CDR1 MDHEN, CDR2 SYDVKM. The CDR3 spans 13 residues. The CDR3 bases are TGTGCCAGCAGTTCGGGACAGAACTACGAGCAGTACTTC. As protein: CASSSGQNYEQYF.

The V and J genes are TRBV11-1 and TRBJ2-1; 7 bases match TRBD1. Germline-derived CDR1 and CDR2 are SGHAT and FQDESV (reference sequence). CDR3 size: 15 residues. V shed 5 bases and J 3 bases; nucleotides not matched to a gene: 7. The chain's CDR3 is CASSQGDFDYNEQFF. The CDR3 DNA follows: TGTGCCAGCAGCCAGGGGGATTTCGACTACAATGAGCAGTTCTTC. The variable domain in full, with the rest retrieved from reference TRBV11-1 and TRBJ2-1, is EAEVAQSPRYKITEKSQAVAFWCDPISGHATLYWYRQILGQGPELLVQFQDESVVDDSQLPKDRFSAERLKGVDSTLKIQPAELGDSAMYLCASSQGDFDYNEQFFGPGTRLTVL.

V and J are TRBV19 and TRBJ1-5; TRBD1 is a possible D gene (5 bases). CDR3 length: 14 amino acids. The V end was cut by 6 bases, the J end by 1 base, with 10 bases between. Per germline, CDR1 LNHDA and CDR2 SQIVND (reference sequence). CDR3 region: CASSQDRSNQPQHF. The CDR3 DNA follows: TGTGCCAGTAGCCAAGACAGAAGCAATCAGCCCCAGCATTTT.

V and J are TRBV5-1 and TRBJ1-5; tentatively, D is TRBD1 (5 bases). Germline V gene data show CDR1 as SGHRS and CDR2 as YFSETQ. This CDR3 region has 15 residues. Trimming took off 4 bases at V and 1 base at J, with 12 bases between the two ends. CDR3 coding DNA: TGCGCCAGCAGCCCCGGGGGTGACAGCAATCAGCCCCAGCATTTT. Its translation: CASSPGGDSNQPQHF.

V usage is TRBV6-1 and J usage is TRBJ2-6; no reliable D call. Germline V gene data show CDR1 as MNHNS and CDR2 as SASEGT. The CDR3 consists of 15 residues. Trimming removed 4 bases from V and 4 bases from J, with 11 bases in between. CDR3 nucleotide sequence: TGTGCCAGCAGTGGGGCCAATTCCGGGGCCAACGTCCTGACTTTC. This translates into CASSGANSGANVLTF.

This clone was recorded once. The chain links TRBV9 to TRBJ1-4; 9 bases fit TRBD1. Germline V gives CDR1 SGDLS, CDR2 YYNGEE. The CDR3 loop spans 15 amino acids. The ends lost 3 bases at V and 7 bases at J; junction bases unmatched: 7. The CDR3 DNA reads as TGTGCCAGCAGCGCCTCCGGGACAGGGCTTGAAAAACTGTTTTTT. It specifies CASSASGTGLEKLFF.

On this clone: Other DNA sequences from this sample encode an identical CDR3 as well. The rearrangement links TRBV28 to TRBJ2-7, with a possible D match to TRBD2 (5 bases). Trimming removed 6 bases at V and 4 bases at J, with 7 bases between. Germline CDR1 reads MDHEN; CDR2 reads SYDVKM. The CDR3 is 11 amino acids. CDR3: CASRGSYEQYF. The CDR3 DNA reads as TGTGCCAGCAGGGGGAGTTACGAGCAGTACTTC.

The J gene is TRBJ2-5, the V gene TRBV5-1; D possibly corresponds to TRBD2 (6 bases). Germline-derived CDR1 and CDR2 are SGHRS and YFSETQ. The CDR3 sequence is 14 residues long. The V gene lost 10 bases and the J gene lost 4 bases, with 20 bases spanning the gap. CDR3 sequence (DNA): TGCGCCTCTGGGAGCGGGCCCGGAGGAGAGACCCAGTACTTC. Amino acids: CASGSGPGGETQYF.

The V and J genes are TRBV28 and TRBJ1-5; 12 bases line up with TRBD1. This CDR3 has 20 amino acids. The V segment lost 4 bases and the J segment 6 bases; nucleotides outside the gene matches: 19. CDR1 is MDHEN, CDR2 SYDVKM, per germline. CDR3 region: CASSSRNPRDRGRLGQPQHF. The CDR3, as DNA: TGTGCCAGCAGTTCCCGGAACCCCCGGGACAGGGGGCGTCTAGGTCAGCCCCAGCATTTT.

The V call is TRBV18, the J call TRBJ2-7, with a weak D call TRBD1 (6 bases). V was trimmed by 3 bases and J by 3 bases, leaving 12 bases between them. In germline, CDR1 is KGHSH, CDR2 LQKENI. This CDR3 has 14 residues. The CDR3 is CASSPVQGNYEQYF. The CDR3, as DNA: TGTGCCAGCTCACCGGTACAGGGTAACTACGAGCAGTACTTC.

This chain connects TRBV18 to TRBJ1-4; possibly TRBD1 for D (6 bases). Germline values: CDR1 KGHSH, CDR2 LQKENI. This CDR3 region has 15 residues. V was pared by 3 bases and J by 2 bases, with 10 bases between. The CDR3 region has the DNA TGTGCCAGCTCACCCGCAAGGGGGACTAATGAAAAACTGTTTTTT. Translation: CASSPARGTNEKLFF.

The rearrangement links TRBV5-1 to TRBJ2-7; 11 positions agree with TRBD2. The CDR3 has 14 residues. J was trimmed by 4 bases and V by 4 bases; bases with no gene match: 4. Germline V CDR1 and CDR2: SGHRS, YFSETQ. The CDR3 nucleotides are TGCGCCAGCAGCCGAGGGACTAGCGGTTACGAGCAGTACTTC. It translates to CASSRGTSGYEQYF. The full variable domain, completed using reference TRBV5-1 and TRBJ2-7, is KAGVTQTPRYLIKTRGQQVTLSCSPISGHRSVSWYQQTPGQGLQFLFEYFSETQRNKGNFPGRFSGRQFSNSRSEMNVSTLELGDSALYLCASSRGTSGYEQYFGPGTRLTVT.

This chain connects TRBV28 to TRBJ2-1, with a possible D match to TRBD2 (6 bases). V was trimmed by 6 bases and J by 13 bases, leaving 16 bases between them. Germline CDR1 and CDR2: MDHEN and SYDVKM. This CDR3 region has 12 residues. The CDR3 protein is CASSPSHSGQFF. CDR3 nucleotide sequence: TGTGCCAGCAGCCCCTCCCATAGCGGTCAGTTCTTC.

The genes are TRBV27 and TRBJ1-1, with D maybe TRBD1 (6 bases). CDR3 length: 15 amino acids. V was cut by 8 bases and J by 3 bases, with 19 bases left in between. CDR1 is MNHEY and CDR2 is SMNVEV in the germline V gene (reference sequence). The CDR3 reads CASGSTGLLDTEAFF. The CDR3 region has the DNA TGTGCCAGCGGATCAACAGGGCTCCTGGACACTGAAGCTTTCTTT.

The table lists this clone with a count of one. The chain employs TRBV11-3 and TRBJ2-2; 8 bases are shared with TRBD2. After removal of 5 bases from V and 4 bases from J, the junction contained 9 bases not matched to a gene. Germline CDR1 is SGHNT and CDR2 is YENEEA. This CDR3 comprises 16 residues. CDR3 sequence (DNA): TGTGCCAGCAGCCCCCGGGGGGGCGCTGGCACCGGGGAGCTGTTTTTT. Protein: CASSPRGGAGTGELFF.

CDR3 sequence reads: CSVGEGMNEAFF. CDR3 nucleotide sequence: TGCAGCGTTGGGGAGGGGATGAATGAAGCTTTCTTT. The chain has TRBV29-1 and TRBJ1-1, with D possibly matching TRBD1 (5 bases). CDR3 length equals 12 residues. CDR1 and CDR2 from the germline V gene are SQVTM and ANQGSEA. V lost 4 bases, J lost 7 bases, and 13 bases lay in between.

This clone was seen a single time. The genes are TRBV28 and TRBJ1-2, with D possibly TRBD1 on 6 matching bases. The CDR3 sequence is 15 residues long. Trimming stripped 2 bases from V and 5 bases from J, with 15 bases between. Germline V lookup: CDR1 MDHEN, CDR2 SYDVKM. DNA of the CDR3: TGTGCCAGCAGTTTAGGGGGCAGGGTAGCTTATGGCTACACCTTC. As protein: CASSLGGRVAYGYTF.

This chain joins TRBV4-1 and TRBJ2-7; the D is unclear. Germline-derived CDR1 and CDR2 are MGHRA and YSYEKL. V lost 1 base, J lost 2 bases, and 9 bases lay in between. This CDR3 region has 14 residues. CDR3: CASSQADGPYEQYF. The CDR3 DNA is TGCGCCAGCAGCCAAGCAGACGGACCCTACGAGCAGTACTTC.

The chain has TRBV5-1 and TRBJ1-6; 7 nucleotides match TRBD1. The length of the CDR3 is 15 residues. Per germline, CDR1 SGHRS and CDR2 YFSETQ. The V and J ends lost 4 bases and 7 bases, in that order; junction bases with no gene match: 8. The CDR3 here is CASSVVRGSNSPLHF. Written as DNA, the CDR3 is TGCGCCAGCAGCGTCGTCAGGGGGTCAAATTCACCCCTCCACTTT.

The chain employs TRBV28 and TRBJ2-1; TRBD2 is a possible D gene (6 bases). The CDR3 is 13 residues long. Trimming cost V 11 bases and J 6 bases, with 17 bases left between them. The germline V gene has CDR1 MDHEN and CDR2 SYDVKM. CDR3 sequence (DNA): TGTGCCGGGGGTCCGCCGGAGGGCAATGAGCAGTTCTTC. As protein: CAGGPPEGNEQFF.